These 13 T cell receptor beta chains came from one sample sequenced in a study of T cell responses to AZD1222 COVID-19 vaccine. The method was immunoSEQ multiplex PCR; TCRdb's version includes in-frame clones alone and lacks a portion of them. The data show about 110,000 clones, just under 95% seen once. Sequences were derived from peripheral blood, sampled 28 days after the second AZD1222 dose. All receptors derive from an adult who received the AZD1222 COVID-19 vaccine.

This clone came up once. The CDR3 coding sequence is TGTGCCACCACTAGCGGGGGGAACTCAGATACGCAGTATTTT. It is translated as CATTSGGNSDTQYF. The chain has TRBV7-2 and TRBJ2-3, with 12 bases that match TRBD2. The junction had 6 bases not matched to a gene; V was cut back by 10 bases and J by 4 bases. Germline CDR1 is SGHTA and CDR2 is FQGNSA. CDR3 length equals 14 residues.

The chain uses TRBV5-1 and TRBJ1-3; TRBD1 aligns across 8 bases. This CDR3 comprises 13 residues. The germline CDR1 and CDR2 sequences are SGHRS and YFSETQ. After removal of 6 bases from V and 8 bases from J, the junction contained 7 bases not matched to a gene. As DNA, the CDR3 is TGCGCCAGCATTGGACAGGGCGGACACACCATATATTTT. It translates to CASIGQGGHTIYF. Full variable domain (rest looked up from reference TRBV5-1 and TRBJ1-3): KAGVTQTPRYLIKTRGQQVTLSCSPISGHRSVSWYQQTPGQGLQFLFEYFSETQRNKGNFPGRFSGRQFSNSRSEMNVSTLELGDSALYLCASIGQGGHTIYFGEGSWLTVV.

The rearrangement links TRBV6-2 or TRBV6-3 to TRBJ2-7, with TRBD1 identical over 9 bases. Germline trimming cut 5 bases from V and 4 bases from J; bases unmatched to any gene: 6. Germline-derived CDR1 and CDR2 are MNHEY and SVGEGT. The CDR3 consists of 14 residues. CDR3 region: CASSDTGGHYEQYF. CDR3 coding DNA: TGTGCCAGCAGTGATACAGGGGGCCATTACGAGCAGTACTTC.

The chain couples TRBV27 to TRBJ1-1, with a tentative D call TRBD1 (6 bases). This CDR3 has 15 residues. Germline-derived CDR1 and CDR2 are MNHEY and SMNVEV (reference sequence). V lost 5 bases, J lost 1 base, and 14 bases lay in between. CDR3 amino acids: CASSTGRISNTEAFF. CDR3 nucleotides: TGTGCCAGCAGTACAGGGAGGATTTCGAACACTGAAGCTTTCTTT.

The V gene is TRBV12-5, the J gene TRBJ2-5, with D possibly matching TRBD1 (6 bases). Germline CDR1 LGHNT, CDR2 FRNRAP. The CDR3 length is 12 residues. V lost 5 bases, J lost 11 bases, and 15 bases lay in between. In DNA form, the CDR3 reads TGTGCTAGTGGTAACGTGGGGGCGCCTCAGTACTTC. Translation gives CASGNVGAPQYF.

The chain employs TRBV6-1 and TRBJ1-4, with 9 bases matching TRBD1. V lost 1 base, J lost 3 bases, and 6 bases stayed unmatched. Germline CDR1 and CDR2: MNHNS and SASEGT. This CDR3 has 17 residues. The DNA for the CDR3 is TGTGCCAGCAGTGAAGGCGAAGACAGGGGGGCTAATGAAAAACTGTTTTTT. This translates into CASSEGEDRGANEKLFF.

The chain combines TRBV18 with TRBJ2-1; D remains ambiguous. The CDR3 is 13 residues long. V dropped 2 bases and J dropped 5 bases, with 7 bases sitting between them. Germline CDR1 KGHSH, CDR2 LQKENI. CDR3 in amino acids: CASSPYSDNEQFF. The CDR3 region has the DNA TGTGCCAGCTCACCATATTCTGACAATGAGCAGTTCTTC. Together with reference TRBV18 and TRBJ2-1, the CDR3 gives the full variable domain: NAGVMQNPRHLVRRRGQEARLRCSPMKGHSHVYWYRQLPEEGLKFMVYLQKENIIDESGMPKERFSAEFPKEGPSILRIQQVVRGDSAAYFCASSPYSDNEQFFGPGTRLTVL.

This chain joins TRBV6-1 and TRBJ2-1; possible D gene TRBD1, 6 bases. V lost 1 base and J 3 bases, leaving 10 bases between the germline ends. Germline V lookup: CDR1 MNHNS, CDR2 SASEGT. This CDR3 comprises 15 residues. CDR3 in DNA: TGTGCCAGCAGTGAAGAGGTAGGGGGCTACAATGAGCAGTTCTTC. Amino acids: CASSEEVGGYNEQFF.

The rearrangement uses TRBV5-4 and TRBJ1-1; D possibly corresponds to TRBD1 (5 bases). Germline V gene data show CDR1 as SGHNT and CDR2 as YYREEE (reference sequence). This CDR3 has 16 residues. Trimming pared 4 bases from V and 8 bases from J, leaving 24 bases between. The CDR3 here is CASSPRNGFGGLEAFF. CDR3 bases: TGTGCCAGCAGCCCCAGAAACGGGTTCGGGGGACTGGAAGCTTTCTTT.

This chain uses TRBV20-1 with TRBJ2-7, with no clear D. The CDR3 extends over 10 amino acids. Trimming took off 6 bases at V and 3 bases at J, with 6 bases between the two ends. Germline CDR1 and CDR2: DFQATT and SNEGSKA (reference sequence). Here the CDR3 reads CSAASYEQYF. DNA of the CDR3: TGCAGTGCAGCGAGCTACGAGCAGTACTTC.

V is TRBV29-1 and J is TRBJ1-2; no clear D gene. The V end was cut by 4 bases, the J end by 8 bases, with 8 bases between. CDR3 size: 10 residues. The V gene's germline CDR1 is SQVTM and CDR2 ANQGSEA. The DNA of the CDR3 is TGCAGCGTTGGGATGGGGGGCTACACCTTC. It translates to CSVGMGGYTF.

V is TRBV10-2 and J is TRBJ2-1; TRBD2 agrees at 10 bases. Germline V gene data show CDR1 as WSHSY and CDR2 as SAAADI. The CDR3 length is 16 residues. The J segment lost 4 bases and the V segment lost 3 bases, leaving 6 bases of the junction unmatched. The chain's CDR3 is CASSDWLAGVYNEQFF. CDR3 nucleotides: TGCGCCAGCAGTGATTGGCTAGCGGGGGTTTACAATGAGCAGTTCTTC.

The sample holds one count of this clone. The chain couples TRBV4-3 to TRBJ1-1; D is uncertain. This CDR3 region has 13 residues. The V gene lost 4 bases and the J gene lost 0 bases, with 6 bases spanning the gap. Germline-derived CDR1 and CDR2 are LGHNA and YSLEER. In DNA form, the CDR3 reads TGCGCCAGCAGCCCATCAGTGAACACTGAAGCTTTCTTT. Protein: CASSPSVNTEAFF.